Listed below are T cell receptor beta chains from one sample, sequenced in a study of blood T cell repertoires in COVID-19. The assay was immunoSEQ multiplex PCR, and TCRdb's table has in-frame clones only and misses some. This table has 25,000 to 35,000 clones, about 90% appearing once. The sample taken for sequencing was peripheral blood. The receptors derive from a man aged 45 to 65 with active COVID-19. Both conserved end residues are part of each CDR3. D genes are given only for firm matches. Some rows mark clone size as missing; the rest say once, few, many or name a class of expanded clone.

cdr3_nt cdr3_aa d_call v_call clone_size j_call
TGTGCCAGCAACCGGGACGGGGAGGCCTACGAGCAGTACTTC CASNRDGEAYEQYF NA TRBV6-5 NA TRBJ2-7
TGTGCCAGTAGTGAACGTCAGGGGTTTACAGATACGCAGTATTTT CASSERQGFTDTQYF NA TRBV19 once TRBJ2-3
TGTGCCAGCAGTCCGCCGACTAGTCCCCAAGAGACCCAGTACTTC CASSPPTSPQETQYF NA TRBV28 NA TRBJ2-5
TGTGCCAGCAGTACGCCGGGACAGCGGTCCTACGAGCAGTACTTC CASSTPGQRSYEQYF TRBD1 TRBV6-5 NA TRBJ2-7
TGTGCCATCAGTGGGACTACCTCCTACGAGCAGTACTTC CAISGTTSYEQYF NA TRBV10-3 NA TRBJ2-7
TGTGCCAGCAGCTTAGCGACAGGCCGTCCGAAAGCTTTCTTT CASSLATGRPKAFF NA TRBV7-9 NA TRBJ1-1
TGTGCCAGCAGCGGGACAGGAACCAGCACAGATACGCAGTATTTT CASSGTGTSTDTQYF TRBD1 TRBV6-5 NA TRBJ2-3
TGTGCCAGCAGAGGACAAGACAGTTCACCCCTCCACTTT CASRGQDSSPLHF NA TRBV6-5 NA TRBJ1-6
TGTGCCAGCAGTCGGTGGCGGGACAGCTCCTATAATTCACCCCTCCACTTT CASSRWRDSSYNSPLHF TRBD1 TRBV27 few TRBJ1-6
TGTGCCAGCAGTGAAGTCTGGACTAGCGGGGGTTACGAGCAGTACTTC CASSEVWTSGGYEQYF TRBD2 TRBV6-1 NA TRBJ2-7
TGTGCCAGCAGCCCGCGGGGGGGAGCTAACACCGGGGAGCTGTTTTTT CASSPRGGANTGELFF TRBD2 TRBV14 NA TRBJ2-2
TGTGCGACTCGCTCGGGACAGGGGGCCTACGAGCAGTACTTC CATRSGQGAYEQYF TRBD1 TRBV10-3 NA TRBJ2-7
TGCGCCAGCAGCTTCGGCACCGGGGAGCTGTTTTTT CASSFGTGELFF NA TRBV5-1 NA TRBJ2-2
TGTGCCAGCAGCCGGGGGGTCGACTCCTACAATGAGCAGTTCTTC CASSRGVDSYNEQFF TRBD2 TRBV11-3 NA TRBJ2-1
TGTGCCAGCAGTTATCGGTTCGGGTATGGCTACACCTTC CASSYRFGYGYTF NA TRBV6-5 once TRBJ1-2
TGTGCCAGCAGCTTAGAGCAGGGCCATGGCTACACCTTC CASSLEQGHGYTF NA TRBV7-9 NA TRBJ1-2
TGTGCCAGCAGCGAGTACAGCTCTGGAAACACCATATATTTT CASSEYSSGNTIYF NA TRBV14 NA TRBJ1-3
TGTGCCAGCAGCAAAACCTTAGGCGGGCTGACAAGGTATAGCAATCAGCCCCAGCATTTT CASSKTLGGLTRYSNQPQHF NA TRBV21-1 NA TRBJ1-5
TGTGCCAGCAGCCAAGAGAATAGGGCGGGAGTAAACTATGGCTACACCTTC CASSQENRAGVNYGYTF NA TRBV4-2 NA TRBJ1-2
TGCGCCAGCAGCCCCGACAGGGGCGGCACTGAAGCTTTCTTT CASSPDRGGTEAFF TRBD1 TRBV10-2 NA TRBJ1-1
TGCGCCAGCAGCCTCCAGGGGGGGAACACCGGGGAGCTGTTTTTT CASSLQGGNTGELFF NA TRBV5-1 NA TRBJ2-2
TGTGCCAGCGGTATGTACAGGGGGCCTAAGCAGCCCCAGCATTTT CASGMYRGPKQPQHF TRBD1 TRBV6-5 once TRBJ1-5
TGTGCCAGCAGCTCGGGGAGCGGGAGGACAGAGACCCAGTACTTC CASSSGSGRTETQYF TRBD2 TRBV5-4 NA TRBJ2-5
TGTGCCAGCAGCCCCGGGGAGAGTACAGATACGCAGTATTTT CASSPGESTDTQYF NA TRBV27 once TRBJ2-3
TGTGCCAGCAGCTTAGCGACCCCAGGGGCTGGGGCCAACGTCCTGACTTTC CASSLATPGAGANVLTF NA TRBV11-2 NA TRBJ2-6
TGTGCCAGCAGTACGACAGCCAATTCACCCCTCCACTTT CASSTTANSPLHF NA TRBV6-5 NA TRBJ1-6
TGTGCCAGCAGCCGGGACACTGCCTACAATGAGCAGTTCTTC CASSRDTAYNEQFF NA TRBV5-4 NA TRBJ2-1
TGTGCCAGCAGCGCCGGACAGGGAATAGCTAACTATGGCTACACCTTC CASSAGQGIANYGYTF TRBD1 TRBV9 NA TRBJ1-2
TGCGCCAGCAGCCCGCATACAGGGATCGAGCAGTACTTC CASSPHTGIEQYF NA TRBV5-1 NA TRBJ2-7
TGTGCCAGCAGTTCGGGACAGTATGGAAACACCATATATTTT CASSSGQYGNTIYF TRBD1 TRBV6-5 NA TRBJ1-3
TGCGCCAGCAGCTTGGAGACACGGATCTCTGGAAACACCATATATTTT CASSLETRISGNTIYF NA TRBV5-1 NA TRBJ1-3
TGTGCCAGCAGAATGGACGGGCGGGAAGATGGCTACACCTTC CASRMDGREDGYTF NA TRBV27 NA TRBJ1-2
TGTGCCACCAGCGAGGACAGGGGGCATGTTGGCTACACCTTC CATSEDRGHVGYTF TRBD1 TRBV15 once TRBJ1-2
TGTGCCAGCTCACCACAGGGAGAGGGCTCTGGAAACACCATATATTTT CASSPQGEGSGNTIYF NA TRBV18 NA TRBJ1-3
TGTGCCAGCAGCGTAGAAGGGGGGGCCTGGGAGACCCAGTACTTC CASSVEGGAWETQYF NA TRBV9 NA TRBJ2-5
TGTGCCAGCAACGGGCGGGAGGGTAAGAATGAGCAGTTCTTC CASNGREGKNEQFF TRBD2 TRBV6-5 once TRBJ2-1
TGTGCCAGCAGTTACTCTGACAGGGCCGATGGCTACACCTTC CASSYSDRADGYTF TRBD1 TRBV6-6 NA TRBJ1-2
TGCGCCAGCAGCTTGTTTTCAGATCTAGGCATCTATGGCTACACCTTC CASSLFSDLGIYGYTF NA TRBV5-1 NA TRBJ1-2
TGTGCCAGCAGCAATGGGCTTCTCGGAAAACTGTTTTTT CASSNGLLGKLFF NA TRBV21-1 NA TRBJ1-4
TGTGCCAGCAGCCGGGGACTATTCACAGATACGCAGTATTTT CASSRGLFTDTQYF TRBD2 TRBV3-1/TRBV3-2 NA TRBJ2-3
TGTGCCAGCAACCTTGGGACAGGGAATTCACCCCTCCACTTT CASNLGTGNSPLHF TRBD1 TRBV2 few TRBJ1-6
TGTGCCAGCAGCTTAATGAGCGGGAGGATCGACGAGCAGTACTTC CASSLMSGRIDEQYF TRBD2 TRBV11-2 NA TRBJ2-7
TGCGCCAGCTTTTCCGGGTCACTCACTAACTATGGCTACACCTTC CASFSGSLTNYGYTF NA TRBV5-1 NA TRBJ1-2
TGTGCCAGCAGGCGACGCTTTGCCGGGACTAGCACTGACGGGGAGCTGTTTTTT CASRRRFAGTSTDGELFF TRBD2 TRBV3-1/TRBV3-2 NA TRBJ2-2
TGTGCCACCAGCAGAGATCGGGGAGGGTACAATCAGCCCCAGCATTTT CATSRDRGGYNQPQHF NA TRBV15 few TRBJ1-5